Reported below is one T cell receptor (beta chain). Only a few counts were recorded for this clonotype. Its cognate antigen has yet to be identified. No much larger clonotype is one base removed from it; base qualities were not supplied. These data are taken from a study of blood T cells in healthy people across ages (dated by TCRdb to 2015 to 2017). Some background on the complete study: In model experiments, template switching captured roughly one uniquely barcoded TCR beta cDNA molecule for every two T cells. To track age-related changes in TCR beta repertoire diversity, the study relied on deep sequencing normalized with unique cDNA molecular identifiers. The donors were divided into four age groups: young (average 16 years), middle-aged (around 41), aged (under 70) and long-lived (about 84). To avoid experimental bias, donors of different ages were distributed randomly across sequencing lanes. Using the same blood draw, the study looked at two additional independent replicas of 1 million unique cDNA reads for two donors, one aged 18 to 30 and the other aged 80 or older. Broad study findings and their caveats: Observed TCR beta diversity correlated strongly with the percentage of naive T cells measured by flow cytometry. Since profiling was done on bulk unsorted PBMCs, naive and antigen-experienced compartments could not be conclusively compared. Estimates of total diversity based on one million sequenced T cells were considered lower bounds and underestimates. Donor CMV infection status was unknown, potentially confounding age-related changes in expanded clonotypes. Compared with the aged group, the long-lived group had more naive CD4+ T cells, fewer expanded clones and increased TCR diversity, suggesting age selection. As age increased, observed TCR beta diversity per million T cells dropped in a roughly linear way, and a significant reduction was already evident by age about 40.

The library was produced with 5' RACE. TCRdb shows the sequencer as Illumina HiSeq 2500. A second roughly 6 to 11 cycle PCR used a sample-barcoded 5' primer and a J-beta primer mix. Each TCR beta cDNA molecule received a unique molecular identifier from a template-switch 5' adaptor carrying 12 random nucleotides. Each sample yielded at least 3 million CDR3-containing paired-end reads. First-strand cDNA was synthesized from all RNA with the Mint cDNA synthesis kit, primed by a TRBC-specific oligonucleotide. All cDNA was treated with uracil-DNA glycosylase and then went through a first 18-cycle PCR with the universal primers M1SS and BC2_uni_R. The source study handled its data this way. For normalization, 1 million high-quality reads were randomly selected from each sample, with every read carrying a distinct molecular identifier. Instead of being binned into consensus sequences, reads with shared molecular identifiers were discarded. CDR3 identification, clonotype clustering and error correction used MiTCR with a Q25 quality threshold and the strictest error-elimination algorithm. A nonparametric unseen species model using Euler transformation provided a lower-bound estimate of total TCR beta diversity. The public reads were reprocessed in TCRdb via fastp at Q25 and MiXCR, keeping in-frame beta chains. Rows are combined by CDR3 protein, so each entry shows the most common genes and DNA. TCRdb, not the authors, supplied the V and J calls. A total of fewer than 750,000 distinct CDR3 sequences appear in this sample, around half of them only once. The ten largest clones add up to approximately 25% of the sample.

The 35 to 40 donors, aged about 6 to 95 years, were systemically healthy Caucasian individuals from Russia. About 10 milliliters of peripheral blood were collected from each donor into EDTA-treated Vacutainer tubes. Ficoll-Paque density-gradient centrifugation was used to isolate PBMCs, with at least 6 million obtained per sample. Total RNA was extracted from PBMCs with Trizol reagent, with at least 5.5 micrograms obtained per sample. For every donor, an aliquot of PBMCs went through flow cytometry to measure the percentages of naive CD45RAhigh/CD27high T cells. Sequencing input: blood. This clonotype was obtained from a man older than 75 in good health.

The CDR3 amino acid sequence is: CASSKVLGSPLYEQYF. The nucleotide sequence is given as TGTGCCAGCAGCAAAGTTCTCGGGAGTCCCCTCTACGAGCAGTACTTC. In this chain, TRBV21-1 is recombined with TRBJ2-7; the table calls TRBD2, which could not be checked here. TRBV21-1 is termed a pseudogene. The CDR3 spans 16 residues, from the cysteine through the phenylalanine. Only CDR3 DNA is held: 48 bases, read in frame from base 1.